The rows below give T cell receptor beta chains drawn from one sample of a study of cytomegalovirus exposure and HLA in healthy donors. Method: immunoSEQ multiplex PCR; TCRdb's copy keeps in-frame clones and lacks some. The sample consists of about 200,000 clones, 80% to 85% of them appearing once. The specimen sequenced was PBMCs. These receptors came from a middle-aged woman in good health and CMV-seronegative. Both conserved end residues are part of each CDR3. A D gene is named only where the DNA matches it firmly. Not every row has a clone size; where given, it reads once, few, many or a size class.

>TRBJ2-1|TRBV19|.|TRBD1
CASSPGQGRGNEQFF
TGTGCCAGTAGTCCCGGACAGGGCAGGGGCAATGAGCAGTTCTTC
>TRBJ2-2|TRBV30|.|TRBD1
CAWRTGGPGELFF
TGTGCCTGGAGGACAGGGGGGCCCGGGGAGCTGTTTTTT
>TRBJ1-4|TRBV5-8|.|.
CASSPDSSTNEKLFF
TGTGCCAGCAGCCCGGACAGCTCAACTAATGAAAAACTGTTTTTT
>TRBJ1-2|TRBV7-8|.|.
CASSSRTDLGYTF
TGTGCCAGCAGCTCTCGGACTGACCTTGGCTACACCTTC
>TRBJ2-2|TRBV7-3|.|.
CATGGQGGGELFF
TGTGCCACCGGGGGGCAGGGAGGCGGGGAGCTGTTTTTT
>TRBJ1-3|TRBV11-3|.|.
CASSPGGTIYF
TGTGCCAGCAGCCCCGGAGGCACCATATATTTT
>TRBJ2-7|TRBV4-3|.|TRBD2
CASSLRLAGGFSYEQYF
TGCGCCAGCAGCCTCCGACTAGCGGGAGGGTTCTCCTACGAGCAGTACTTC
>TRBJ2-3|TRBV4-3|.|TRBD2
CASSQEWARGGTQYF
TGCGCCAGCAGCCAAGAGTGGGCCCGGGGGGGTACGCAGTATTTT
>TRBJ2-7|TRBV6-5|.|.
CASSLDRLYEQYF
TGTGCCAGCAGTTTGGACAGACTCTACGAGCAGTACTTC
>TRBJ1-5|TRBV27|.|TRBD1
CASSDRDSGQPQHF
TGTGCCAGTAGCGACAGGGATTCAGGTCAGCCCCAGCATTTT
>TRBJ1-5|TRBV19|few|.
CASNPAGQFNQPQHF
TGTGCCAGTAACCCCGCTGGACAATTCAATCAGCCCCAGCATTTT
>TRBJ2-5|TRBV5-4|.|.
CASSLPQQETQYF
TGTGCCAGCAGCTTGCCACAGCAAGAGACCCAGTACTTC
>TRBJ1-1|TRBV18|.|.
CASSPHNTGVEAFF
TGTGCCAGCTCACCGCATAATACCGGAGTAGAAGCTTTCTTT
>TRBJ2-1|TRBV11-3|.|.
CASSFGTGVYNEQFF
TGTGCCAGCAGCTTCGGGACGGGAGTCTACAATGAGCAGTTCTTC
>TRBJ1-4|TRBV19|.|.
CASSVNSNEKLFF
TGTGCCAGTAGTGTTAACAGCAATGAAAAACTGTTTTTT
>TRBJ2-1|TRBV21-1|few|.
CASSKKGQLYNEQFF
TGTGCCAGCAGCAAAAAAGGACAGCTCTACAATGAGCAGTTCTTC
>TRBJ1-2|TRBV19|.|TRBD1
CASSADRAGGYTF
TGTGCCAGTAGTGCGGACAGGGCGGGCGGCTACACCTTC
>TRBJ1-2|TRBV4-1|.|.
CASSQESSQGRFYYGYTF
TGCGCCAGCAGCCAAGAATCCTCCCAGGGAAGGTTCTATTATGGCTACACCTTC
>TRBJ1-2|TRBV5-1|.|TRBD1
CASSSGTGSMGYTF
TGCGCCAGCAGCTCCGGGACAGGGAGTATGGGCTACACCTTC
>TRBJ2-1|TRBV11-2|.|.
CASSFQRDAYNEQFF
TGTGCCAGCAGCTTCCAGCGTGACGCCTACAATGAGCAGTTCTTC
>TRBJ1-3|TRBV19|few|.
CASSIYGVSGNTIYF
TGTGCCAGTAGTATTTACGGGGTTTCTGGAAACACCATATATTTT
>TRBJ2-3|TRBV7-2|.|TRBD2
CASRRTSGGTDTQYF
TGTGCCAGCCGACGGACTAGCGGAGGGACAGATACGCAGTATTTT
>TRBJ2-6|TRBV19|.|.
CASSISGLIFGSGANVLTF
TGTGCCAGTAGTATCTCCGGACTGATTTTTGGGTCTGGGGCCAACGTCCTGACTTTC
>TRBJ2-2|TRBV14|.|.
CASSQTRAGELFF
TGTGCCAGCAGCCAAACACGGGCCGGGGAGCTGTTTTTT
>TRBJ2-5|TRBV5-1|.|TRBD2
CASSLVVAGYQETQYF
TGCGCCAGCAGCTTGGTGGTAGCGGGGTACCAAGAGACCCAGTACTTC
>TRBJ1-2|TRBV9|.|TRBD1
CASSVAPRGQGNGYTF
TGTGCCAGCAGCGTCGCTCCCCGGGGACAGGGGAACGGCTACACCTTC
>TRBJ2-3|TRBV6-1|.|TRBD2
CASSVGLASTDTQYF
TGTGCCAGCAGTGTGGGACTAGCTAGCACAGATACGCAGTATTTT
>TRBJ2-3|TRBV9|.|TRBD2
CASSVGLAGADTQYF
TGTGCCAGCAGCGTTGGACTAGCGGGAGCAGATACGCAGTATTTT
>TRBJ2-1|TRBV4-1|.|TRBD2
CASSHRGGSGTYNEQFF
TGCGCCAGCAGTCACCGGGGAGGTAGCGGGACATACAATGAGCAGTTCTTC